This TCR beta chain came from a study of cytomegalovirus exposure and HLA in healthy donors. Points from the study as a whole: The productive fraction for most TCR beta V segments was about 87% or about 30% in an earlier analysis. A later analysis linked a missense variant in DCLRE1C to the trimming of TCR beta V and J genes. No immune exposure information besides CMV serostatus was available. Reportedly, TCR beta sequences accurately predicted HLA-A and HLA-B alleles in most subjects.

The CDR3 consists of 16 residues. V gave up 0 bases and J gave up 8 bases; unmatched junction bases: 8. Germline loops: CDR1 SGDLS, CDR2 YYNGEE. PCR involved 60 Vbeta and 13 Jbeta primers. This table comes from immunoSEQ multiplex PCR, and its TCRdb copy is limited to in-frame clones, with some not included. The sample has more than 85,000 clones, around 73% seen once. To note about this clone: Antigen specificity is unknown.

The V gene is TRBV9, the J gene TRBJ1-6; 7 nucleotides agree with TRBD1. The sample consisted of PBMCs. This sequence was found in a man between 35 and 55 years old in good health and CMV-seronegative. The CDR3 reads CASSVGSHRGDSPLHF. CDR3 bases: TGTGCCAGCAGCGTAGGTTCCCACAGGGGTGATTCACCCCTCCACTTT.